This T cell receptor (beta chain) was sequenced for a study of blood T cell repertoires in COVID-19. On the study more broadly: The cDNA or gDNA used as material had been derived from T cells, B-cell-depleted T cells, or PBMCs.

As processed by the authors: Estimation of nucleated cell counts was performed using reference gene primer amplification. The protocol was immunoSEQ multiplex PCR, while the TCRdb copy is restricted to in-frame clones and leaves out a portion. D and trimming come from the DNA, and the V and J calls and clone size come from that table. The top ten hold roughly 8% of the sample, which has 95,000 to 150,000 clones, around nine tenths seen once. The CDR3 runs to 15 residues. V lost 5 bases and J lost 6, with 17 bases in between. Per germline, CDR1 SGHAT and CDR2 FQNNGV. J is TRBJ1-5 and V is TRBV11-2, with D unclear. The TCR was taken from a middle-aged man with acute or convalescent COVID-19. Sequences were obtained from peripheral blood. Here the CDR3 DNA reads TGTGCCAGCAGCCAGAAAGAGGGATCTGGTCAGCCCCAGCATTTT. Encoded protein: CASSQKEGSGQPQHF.